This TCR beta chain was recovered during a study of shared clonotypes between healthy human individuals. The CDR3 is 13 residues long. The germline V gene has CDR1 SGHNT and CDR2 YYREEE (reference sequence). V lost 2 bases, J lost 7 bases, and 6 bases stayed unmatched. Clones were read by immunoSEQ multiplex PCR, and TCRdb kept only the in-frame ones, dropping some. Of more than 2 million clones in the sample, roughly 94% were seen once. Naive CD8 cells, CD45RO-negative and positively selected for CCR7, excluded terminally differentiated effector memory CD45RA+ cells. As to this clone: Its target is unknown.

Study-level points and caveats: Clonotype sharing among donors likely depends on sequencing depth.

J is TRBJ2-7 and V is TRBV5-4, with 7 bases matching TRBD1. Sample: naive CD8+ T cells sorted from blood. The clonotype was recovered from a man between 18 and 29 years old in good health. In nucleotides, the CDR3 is TGTGCCAGCAGCTTTGGACAGGCAGGGGAGCAGTACTTC. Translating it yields CASSFGQAGEQYF.